Listed here are 17 T cell receptor beta chains from one sample, sequenced in a study of cytomegalovirus exposure and HLA in healthy donors (dated by TCRdb to the late 2010s). The library relied on the immunoSEQ multiplex PCR assay. The multiplex PCR relied on a mix of 60 forward primers for TCR Vbeta segments and 13 reverse primers for TCR Jbeta segments. What TCRdb holds here is the immuneACCESS table cut down to in-frame rearrangements. Part of the clones is not present; checked against another copy, under half of the missing clones reflect an unresolved V gene, and the others are unexplained. The sample profile shows about 140,000 clones; over 75% of them were found once. Around 10% of the sample rests with the top ten. Sequencing was done on a sample of PBMCs. The receptor source for this set is a woman in her forties or fifties in good health and CMV-seropositive.

The chain employs TRBV6-5 and TRBJ1-2, with TRBD1 matching 7 bases. J lost 5 bases, V lost 6 bases, and 6 bases had no gene match. The germline V gene has CDR1 MNHEY and CDR2 SVGAGI. CDR3 length: 13 residues. CDR3 region: CASRIPGQYGYTF. In DNA, the CDR3 is TGTGCCAGCAGGATCCCGGGACAGTATGGCTACACCTTC.

The rearrangement links TRBV5-1 to TRBJ1-4, with 7 bases lining up with TRBD1. V was pared by 4 bases and J by 6 bases, with 6 bases of the junction left unmatched. The CDR3 runs 14 residues. Germline CDR1 reads SGHRS; CDR2 reads YFSETQ. CDR3 bases: TGCGCCAGCAGCCAGACAGGGTACGATGAAAAACTGTTTTTT. This encodes CASSQTGYDEKLFF.

The genes are TRBV28 and TRBJ2-7, with a possible D match to TRBD1 (5 bases). The CDR3 consists of 14 residues. Germline CDR1 is MDHEN and CDR2 is SYDVKM. The ends were cut back, 5 bases at V and 5 bases at J, with 16 bases in the middle. The DNA of the CDR3 is TGTGCCAGCAGTCAACCCCAGGGTGTGGACGAGCAGTACTTC. Residues: CASSQPQGVDEQYF.

The rearrangement joins TRBV10-3 to TRBJ1-1; 7 bases agree with TRBD1. CDR1 is ENHRY, CDR2 SYGVKD, per germline. The CDR3 totals 13 residues. Trimming removed 10 bases from V and 3 bases from J; junction bases left unmatched: 8. This CDR3 reads CARRQGEDTEAFF. In DNA, the CDR3 is TGTGCCAGGCGACAGGGAGAGGACACTGAAGCTTTCTTT.

The table lists this clone with a few counts. V is TRBV13 and J is TRBJ1-3; TRBD1 is a possible D gene (6 bases). The V gene lost 4 bases and the J gene lost 0 bases, with 10 bases spanning the gap. This CDR3 is 15 amino acids long. Germline assignment: CDR1 PRHDT and CDR2 FYEKMQ (reference sequence). In DNA, the CDR3 is TGTGCCAGCAGCTCCTCGACAGGCTCTGGAAACACCATATATTTT. It is translated as CASSSSTGSGNTIYF.

The rearrangement uses TRBV21-1 and TRBJ2-2; the table's D call, TRBD2, was not checked against the DNA. TRBV21-1 is a listed pseudogene. The CDR3 length is 15 residues. CDR3 bases: TGTGCCAGCAGCAAAAGCGAGGAATCCGGCGGGGAGCTGTTTTTT. Protein product: CASSKSEESGGELFF.

This rearrangement joins TRBV5-1 to TRBJ2-7, with D perhaps matching TRBD1 (6 bases). The germline V gene encodes CDR1 SGHRS and CDR2 YFSETQ. Between the trimmed V and J ends, which lost 2 bases and 2 bases, there was a span of 17 bases. The length of the CDR3 is 16 residues. The CDR3 coding sequence is TGCGCCAGCAGCTTAACAGGACAGCCATTACCCTACGAGCAGTACTTC. Amino acid sequence: CASSLTGQPLPYEQYF.

This chain connects TRBV7-2 to TRBJ1-3; 9 nucleotides align to TRBD1. V gave up 5 bases and J gave up 4 bases; unmatched junction bases: 9. This CDR3 comprises 16 residues. Germline assignment: CDR1 SGHTA and CDR2 FQGNSA. The CDR3 DNA follows: TGTGCCAGCAGCCCAGTTGGGACAGGGATAGGAAACACCATATATTTT. Protein product: CASSPVGTGIGNTIYF.

The chain carries TRBV25-1 and TRBJ2-2; a possible D gene is TRBD2 (6 bases). V lost 4 bases and J 5 bases, leaving 11 bases between the germline ends. This CDR3 is built from 14 residues. The germline gives CDR1 MGHDK, CDR2 SYGVNS. The CDR3 region has the DNA TGTGCCAGCAGTGGGGGGACTGAAACCGGGGAGCTGTTTTTT. Translation: CASSGGTETGELFF. Full variable domain (remainder filled in from reference TRBV25-1 and TRBJ2-2): EADIYQTPRYLVIGTGKKITLECSQTMGHDKMYWYQQDPGMELHLIHYSYGVNSTEKGDLSSESTVSRIRTEHFPLTLESARPSHTSQYLCASSGGTETGELFFGEGSRLTVL.

This rearrangement joins TRBV18 to TRBJ1-6, with D perhaps matching TRBD1 (5 bases). Germline CDR1 is KGHSH and CDR2 is LQKENI. The germline V and J ends were trimmed by 2 bases and 12 bases, with 17 bases remaining between them. This CDR3 has 15 residues. For the CDR3, the DNA is TGTGCCAGCTCACCAAATGAGGCGGGGGGAGGACCCCTCCACTTT. Translated, it gives CASSPNEAGGGPLHF.

Comment on this clone: One end of the junction is discordant with germline, which a read error may explain. The chain recombines TRBV5-6 with TRBJ2-1; 8 bases fit TRBD2. The CDR3 loop spans 14 amino acids. Per germline, CDR1 SGHDT and CDR2 YYEEEE. CDR3 sequence reads: CASSPRGGRGASVF. In nucleotides, the CDR3 is TGTGCCAGCAGCCCTCGGGGGGGGCGGGGGGCTTCGGTCTTC. The full variable domain, its missing parts supplied by reference TRBV5-6 and TRBJ2-1, is DAGVTQSPTHLIKTRGQQVTLRCSPKSGHDTVSWYQQALGQGPQFIFQYYEEEERQRGNFPDRFSGHQFPNYSSELNVNALLLGDSALYLCASSPRGGRGASVFGPGTRLTVL.

V is TRBV7-6 and J is TRBJ1-2; TRBD1 aligns across 7 bases. Losses at the gene ends were 5 bases for V and 8 bases for J; bases not matched to a gene: 17. Looked up from germline, CDR1 is SGHVS and CDR2 is FNYEAQ. The length of the CDR3 is 16 residues. CDR3 region: CASSPGGTTVTRGYTF. In nucleotides, the CDR3 is TGTGCCAGCAGCCCAGGGGGGACAACAGTAACGCGCGGCTACACCTTC.

This chain links TRBV27 with TRBJ2-7; TRBD1 matches 9 bases. The CDR3 is made up of 13 amino acids. Germline values: CDR1 MNHEY, CDR2 SMNVEV (reference sequence). The V and J ends lost 4 bases and 7 bases, in that order; junction bases with no gene match: 5. The CDR3 protein is CASSWGTGKEQYF. DNA of the CDR3: TGTGCCAGCAGTTGGGGGACAGGGAAGGAGCAGTACTTC.

The CDR3 spells CASKDRGIGEQYF. The CDR3 region has the DNA TGTGCCAGCAAGGACAGGGGAATTGGCGAGCAGTACTTC. The chain combines TRBV25-1 with TRBJ2-5; TRBD1 agrees at 9 bases. TRBJ2-7 matches the DNA end more closely, so the J call is doubtful. In germline, CDR1 is MGHDK, CDR2 SYGVNS. The CDR3 consists of 13 residues.

This sequence joins TRBV27 and TRBJ2-3, with a possible D match to TRBD2 (5 bases). The CDR3 consists of 15 residues. The germline V gene has CDR1 MNHEY and CDR2 SMNVEV (reference sequence). The V end was cut by 6 bases, the J end by 1 base, with 14 bases between. The CDR3 loop reads CASRGDVPGTDTQYF. CDR3 coding DNA: TGTGCCAGCAGGGGAGATGTTCCGGGCACAGATACGCAGTATTTT.

DNA of the CDR3: TGTGCCAGCAGCTTAAGGGGACTAGTTGTAGAGACCCAGTACTTC. It translates to CASSLRGLVVETQYF. This chain joins TRBV5-4 and TRBJ2-5; 8 bases are shared with TRBD2. The CDR3 has 15 residues. Looked up from germline, CDR1 is SGHNT and CDR2 is YYREEE (reference sequence). V lost 2 bases and J lost 4; bases outside the gene matches: 7.

The rearrangement uses TRBV7-9 and TRBJ1-2, with no clear D. The V end was cut by 7 bases, the J end by 3 bases, with 15 bases between. Germline CDR1 and CDR2: SEHNR and FQNEAQ (reference sequence). This CDR3 contains 14 residues. CDR3 sequence reads: CASIITGRDYGYTF. Written as DNA, the CDR3 is TGTGCCAGCATCATCACCGGCCGGGACTATGGCTACACCTTC.